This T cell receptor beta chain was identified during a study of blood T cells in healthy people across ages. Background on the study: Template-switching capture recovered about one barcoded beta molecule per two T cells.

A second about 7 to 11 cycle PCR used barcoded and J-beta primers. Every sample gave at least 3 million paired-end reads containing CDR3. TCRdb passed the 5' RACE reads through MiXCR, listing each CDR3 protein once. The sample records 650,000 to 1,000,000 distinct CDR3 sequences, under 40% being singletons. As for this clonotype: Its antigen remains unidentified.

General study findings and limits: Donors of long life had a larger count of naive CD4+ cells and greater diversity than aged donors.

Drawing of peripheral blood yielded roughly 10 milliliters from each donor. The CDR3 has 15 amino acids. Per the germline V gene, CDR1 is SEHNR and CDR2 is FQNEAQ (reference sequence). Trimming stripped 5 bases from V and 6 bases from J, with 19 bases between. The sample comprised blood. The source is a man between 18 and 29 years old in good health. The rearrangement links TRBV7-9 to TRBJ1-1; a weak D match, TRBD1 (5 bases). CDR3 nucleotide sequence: TGTGCCAGCAGCGCGCGGGGCGGGGGGTCCGCTGAAGCTTTCTTT. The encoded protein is CASSARGGGSAEAFF. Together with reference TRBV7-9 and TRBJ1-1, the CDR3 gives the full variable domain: DTGVSQNPRHKITKRGQNVTFRCDPISEHNRLYWYRQTLGQGPEFLTYFQNEAQLEKSRLLSDRFSAERPKGSFSTLEIQRTEQGDSAMYLCASSARGGGSAEAFFGQGTRLTVV.